What follows is one T cell receptor beta chain and its context. This sample is drawn from a study of cytomegalovirus exposure and HLA in healthy donors. There are 15 residues in the CDR3. V was cut by 1 base and J by 7 bases, with 14 bases left in between. Per the germline V gene, CDR1 is SGHTA and CDR2 is FQGNSA. Primers for the PCR totalled 60 Vbeta and 13 Jbeta. TCRdb's copy holds only in-frame clones and misses some; the assay was immunoSEQ multiplex PCR. The sample consists of 150,000 to 250,000 clones, around 83% of them appearing once. This chain connects TRBV7-2 to TRBJ2-1, with D uncertain. Sequenced: PBMCs. The TCR was taken from a woman in her forties or fifties in good health and CMV-seropositive. Written as DNA, the CDR3 is TGTGCCAGCAGCTTAGACGGATCTAGAGGAAATGAGCAGTTCTTC. Translated, it gives CASSLDGSRGNEQFF.